One and the same sample provided the 8 T cell receptor beta chains below, sequenced in a study of OX40 agonist ivuxolimab in advanced cancers. Assay used: immunoSEQ multiplex PCR; TCRdb lists only in-frame clones, some missing. The data hold roughly 79,000 clones, with 91% observed a single time. The source material was CD4+ or CD8+ T cells sorted from blood, sampled in a trial of the OX40 agonist ivuxolimab. These receptors all come from an adult with an advanced solid tumor such as melanoma, head and neck, liver or kidney cancer.

J is TRBJ2-7 and V is TRBV27; D might be TRBD1 (6 bases). Germline values: CDR1 MNHEY, CDR2 SMNVEV (reference sequence). Trimming cost V 3 bases and J 0 bases, with 18 bases left between them. The CDR3 is 17 residues long. This chain's CDR3 is CASSLEGRWDNSYEQYF. CDR3 sequence (DNA): TGTGCCAGCAGTTTGGAAGGGCGGTGGGACAACTCCTACGAGCAGTACTTC.

The V call is TRBV28, the J call TRBJ2-7; TRBD1 matches 11 bases. This CDR3 has 14 amino acids. J gave up 3 bases and V 10 bases, and 8 bases lay outside the gene matches. Germline V gene data show CDR1 as MDHEN and CDR2 as SYDVKM. The CDR3 DNA reads as TGTGCCATCGGACAGGGGGCGGTGGGCTACGAGCAGTACTTC. Amino acids: CAIGQGAVGYEQYF.

CDR3 residues: CASSPNSGPYEQYF. The CDR3 DNA reads as TGTGCCAGCAGCCCGAATAGCGGGCCTTACGAGCAGTACTTC. This chain joins TRBV7-6 and TRBJ2-7; 7 bases agree with TRBD2. The CDR3 spans 14 residues. Germline V gene sequence: CDR1 SGHVS, CDR2 FNYEAQ. V dropped 5 bases and J dropped 4; count of bases not matched to a gene: 8.

This clone was observed a handful of times. V is TRBV4-1 and J is TRBJ2-4; tentative D call: TRBD1 (5 bases). Between the trimmed V and J ends, which lost 0 bases and 0 bases, there was a span of 12 bases. The CDR3 spans 17 residues. Germline lookup yields CDR1 MGHRA and CDR2 YSYEKL. The CDR3 bases are TGCGCCAGCAGCCAAGATAGGACACCTCTAGCCAAAAACATTCAGTACTTC. It encodes CASSQDRTPLAKNIQYF.

This clone was seen more than once but under ten times. The chain has TRBV11-2 and TRBJ2-3; D call uncertain. Looked up from germline, CDR1 is SGHAT and CDR2 is FQNNGV. The CDR3 is 15 residues long. V was cut by 1 base and J by 2 bases, with 10 bases left in between. The CDR3 DNA sequence: TGTGCCAGCAGCTTAGGTAGTTTCCCCACAGATACGCAGTATTTT. Protein product: CASSLGSFPTDTQYF.

The V call is TRBV10-3, the J call TRBJ2-3, with D hard to call. CDR3 length equals 13 residues. Germline V gene lookup returns CDR1 ENHRY and CDR2 SYGVKD. Trimming removed 2 bases from V and 4 bases from J, with 7 bases in between. The CDR3 loop is CAISERQADTQYF. The CDR3, as DNA: TGTGCCATCAGTGAGCGTCAAGCAGATACGCAGTATTTT.

The V call is TRBV30, the J call TRBJ2-2; D is ambiguous. Germline loops: CDR1 GTSNPN, CDR2 SVGIG (reference sequence). Deletions cut 0 bases from V and 3 bases from J, with 14 bases between. This CDR3 comprises 16 residues. The CDR3 DNA reads as TGTGCCTGGAGTGTAAAATGGCTAGACCACACCGGGGAGCTGTTTTTT. It encodes CAWSVKWLDHTGELFF.

The V call is TRBV21-1, the J call TRBJ2-7; the D call in the table, TRBD2, was not verified against the DNA. TRBV21-1 is termed a pseudogene. The CDR3 totals 19 residues. The CDR3: CASSKKRIRSGAISYEQYF. For the CDR3, the DNA is TGTGCCAGCAGCAAAAAAAGGATTCGGAGCGGGGCGATCTCCTACGAGCAGTACTTC.